Sequencing of this TCR beta chain was carried out in a study of CD8 T cells in Susac syndrome. Random-hexamer reverse transcription was applied to about 0.45 to 1 ug RNA. TCRdb processed the immunoSEQ multiplex PCR reads anew with MiXCR; each CDR3 protein has one entry. The sample lists some 140,000 distinct CDR3 sequences, roughly 94% occurring once. V dropped 7 bases and J dropped 3 bases, with 9 bases sitting between them. The germline gives CDR1 MNHEY, CDR2 SMNVEV (reference sequence). The CDR3 is made up of 12 amino acids. The rearrangement joins TRBV27 to TRBJ2-5; D tentatively fits TRBD1 or TRBD2 (5 bases each). The sample comprised CD8+ T cells from PBMCs. The source is a human donor with Susac syndrome. The CDR3 loop reads CASMGVEETQYF. The CDR3 DNA reads TGTGCCAGCATGGGGGTAGAAGAGACCCAGTACTTC.